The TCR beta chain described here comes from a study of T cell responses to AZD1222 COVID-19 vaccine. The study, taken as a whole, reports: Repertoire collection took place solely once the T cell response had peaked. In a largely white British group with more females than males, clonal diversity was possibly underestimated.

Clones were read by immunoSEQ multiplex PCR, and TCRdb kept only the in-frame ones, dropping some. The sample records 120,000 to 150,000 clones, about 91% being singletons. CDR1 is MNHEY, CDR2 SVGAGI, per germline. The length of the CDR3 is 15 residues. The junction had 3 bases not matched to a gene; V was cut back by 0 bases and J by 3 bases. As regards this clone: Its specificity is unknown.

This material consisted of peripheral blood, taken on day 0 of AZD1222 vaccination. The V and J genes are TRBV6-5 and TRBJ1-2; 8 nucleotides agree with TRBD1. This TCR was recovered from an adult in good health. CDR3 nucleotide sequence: TGTGCCAGCAGTTACTCGTACAGGGGGGACTATGGCTACACCTTC. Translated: CASSYSYRGDYGYTF.